This TCR beta chain originates from a study of cytomegalovirus exposure and HLA in healthy donors. TCRdb's table, derived via immunoSEQ multiplex PCR, lists solely in-frame clones and lacks some. The table has some 140,000 clones, roughly nine tenths seen once. The CDR3 sequence is 16 residues long. V was cut by 2 bases and J by 3 bases, with 14 bases left in between. CDR1 and CDR2 (germline): MNHEY, SMNVEV (reference sequence). The J gene is TRBJ1-5, the V gene TRBV27; the D gene is possibly TRBD1 (5 bases). Sequencing used PBMCs. The receptor's source is a man aged 18-30 years in good health and CMV-seronegative. The CDR3: CASSLRGTRANQPQHF. CDR3 DNA sequence: TGTGCCAGCAGTTTAAGGGGCACGCGAGCCAATCAGCCCCAGCATTTT.